A single sample is the source of the 9 T cell receptor beta chains below, sequenced in a study of blood T cell repertoires in COVID-19. Here immunoSEQ multiplex PCR was the method, and the copy in TCRdb shows in-frame clones only, minus some. Found here are about 250,000 clones, 81% of them singletons; the top ten hold roughly 7.9%. Sequencing input: peripheral blood. The receptors come from a woman of 80 years or more with acute or convalescent COVID-19.

The rearrangement uses TRBV4-1 and TRBJ2-7, with 7 bases that match TRBD2. V trimming: 0 bases; J trimming: 4 bases; junction bases outside the gene matches: 9. Germline V CDR1 and CDR2: MGHRA, YSYEKL. This CDR3 has 16 amino acids. CDR3 sequence (DNA): TGCGCCAGCAGCCAAGATGGGAGCGGGGAGGCATACGAGCAGTACTTC. It is translated as CASSQDGSGEAYEQYF.

The genes are TRBV25-1 and TRBJ2-5; D possibly corresponds to TRBD1 (5 bases). Germline CDR1 MGHDK, CDR2 SYGVNS. The CDR3 consists of 12 residues. The V end lost 7 bases, the J end lost 0 bases, and 6 bases lay between the germline ends. CDR3 amino acids: CASKDNQETQYF. DNA of the CDR3: TGTGCCAGCAAGGACAACCAAGAGACCCAGTACTTC.

This clone was seen once. The chain is built from TRBV12-3 or TRBV12-4 and TRBJ1-2; no firm D call. Between the trimmed V and J ends, which lost 3 bases and 0 bases, there was a span of 5 bases. The CDR3 covers 13 residues. The CDR3 nucleotides are TGTGCCAGCAGTTTCGGGTCTAACTATGGCTACACCTTC. Translating gives CASSFGSNYGYTF.

This sequence joins TRBV7-9 and TRBJ2-3; 9 bases are a match to TRBD2. CDR1 and CDR2 from the germline V gene are SEHNR and FQNEAQ (reference sequence). The CDR3 consists of 16 residues. V gave up 1 base and J gave up 4 bases; unmatched junction bases: 6. DNA for the CDR3: TGTGCCAGCAGCTTAGATGGCGGGGGGGCATCAGATACGCAGTATTTT. It yields the protein CASSLDGGGASDTQYF.

The gene calls are TRBV5-1 and TRBJ2-7; possibly TRBD2 for D (5 bases). CDR1 and CDR2 from the germline V gene are SGHRS and YFSETQ. The germline V and J ends were trimmed by 4 bases and 1 base, with 12 bases remaining between them. The length of the CDR3 is 14 residues. The CDR3 spells CASSPRGGSYEQYF. DNA of the CDR3: TGCGCCAGCAGCCCCCGGGGTGGTTCCTACGAGCAGTACTTC. Based on the CDR3 plus reference TRBV5-1 and TRBJ2-7, the full variable domain is KAGVTQTPRYLIKTRGQQVTLSCSPISGHRSVSWYQQTPGQGLQFLFEYFSETQRNKGNFPGRFSGRQFSNSRSEMNVSTLELGDSALYLCASSPRGGSYEQYFGPGTRLTVT.

The chain's CDR3 is CASSTTGNQPQHF. CDR3 nucleotide sequence: TGTGCCAGCTCCACCACTGGCAATCAGCCCCAGCATTTT. The genes are TRBV18 and TRBJ1-5; D gene ambiguous. Per germline, CDR1 KGHSH and CDR2 LQKENI. The V gene lost 6 bases and the J gene lost 2 bases, with 8 bases spanning the gap. This CDR3 is built from 13 residues. The variable domain in full, completed from reference TRBV18 and TRBJ1-5, reads NAGVMQNPRHLVRRRGQEARLRCSPMKGHSHVYWYRQLPEEGLKFMVYLQKENIIDESGMPKERFSAEFPKEGPSILRIQQVVRGDSAAYFCASSTTGNQPQHFGDGTRLSIL.

This chain links TRBV5-6 with TRBJ1-1; 7 bases are a match to TRBD1. The ends lost 4 bases at V and 0 bases at J; junction bases unmatched: 6. Germline-derived CDR1 and CDR2 are SGHDT and YYEEEE. The length of the CDR3 is 15 residues. CDR3 sequence (DNA): TGTGCCAGCAGCGACGGGACAGCCCTGAACACTGAAGCTTTCTTT. Protein sequence: CASSDGTALNTEAFF.

The chain employs TRBV15 and TRBJ1-1; maybe TRBD1 (6 bases). Trimming left V 0 bases short and J 0 bases short, with 8 bases between. CDR1 and CDR2 from the germline V gene are LNHNV and YYDKDF (reference sequence). The CDR3 is 15 residues long. The CDR3 loop reads CATSRDRGLNTEAFF. The CDR3 DNA reads TGTGCCACCAGCAGAGACAGGGGACTGAACACTGAAGCTTTCTTT.

The V gene is TRBV9, the J gene TRBJ2-2; 9 bases are a match to TRBD2. The CDR3 is 15 amino acids. Germline V lookup: CDR1 SGDLS, CDR2 YYNGEE. The junction had 3 bases not matched to a gene; V was cut back by 2 bases and J by 4 bases. The CDR3 nucleotides read TGTGCCAGCAGCGTTAGCGGGAGTAGCACCGGGGAGCTGTTTTTT. Its translation is CASSVSGSSTGELFF.